Listed below are T cell receptor beta chains from one sample, sequenced in a study of vaccination effects on CD4 cells after COVID-19. Sequencing used immunoSEQ multiplex PCR; TCRdb keeps in-frame clones, though not all of them. The data contain about 63,000 clones, around 75% of them singletons. For these receptors, no antigen is known. The sequencing used CD4+ T cells from PBMCs cultured with HCoV-OC43 spike peptides, collected before COVID-19 vaccination. Source of these receptors: a human donor who received a COVID-19 vaccine. Each CDR3 is given with its conserved first and last residue. D genes are given only for firm matches. Not every row has a clone size; where given, it reads once, few, many or a size class.

J,V,size,D,DNA,CDR3
TRBJ2-4,TRBV7-9,-,-,TGTGCCAGCAGCTCGACCGCCGCGCAGGGATATGGGAGCTTC,CASSSTAAQGYGSF
TRBJ1-4,TRBV6-5,-,-,TGTGCCAGCAGCGGGACGCTGAATGAAAAACTGTTTTTT,CASSGTLNEKLFF
TRBJ1-4,TRBV19,-,-,TGTGCCACAAGGCCCGCGAGGGCTAATGAAAAACTGTTTTTT,CATRPARANEKLFF
TRBJ2-3,TRBV5-1,-,TRBD2,TGCGCCAGCAGCTTGGGCGGACTAGCGGGGGGGCTCGGAGATACGCAGTATTTT,CASSLGGLAGGLGDTQYF
TRBJ1-2,TRBV2,-,-,TGTGCCAGCAGCCAGGTGACCGACTCCTATGGCTACACCTTC,CASSQVTDSYGYTF
TRBJ1-3,TRBV9,-,-,TGTGCCAGCAGCGTATCCGGAAACACCATATATTTT,CASSVSGNTIYF
TRBJ1-5,TRBV5-8,few,-,TGTGCCAGCCCAAACGGCGCTCGCAATCAGCCCCAGCATTTT,CASPNGARNQPQHF
TRBJ1-6,TRBV5-4,-,-,TGTGCCAGCAGCCGAGGGACAATTAGCTCCTATAATTCACCCCTCCACTTT,CASSRGTISSYNSPLHF
TRBJ1-4,TRBV10-3,-,-,TGTGCCATCACTGGGGGAAAACTGTTTTTT,CAITGGKLFF
TRBJ1-1,TRBV19,once,TRBD1,TGTGCCAGTACCATCCCCGGACAGGCCAAGGAGGTCACTGAAGCTTTCTTT,CASTIPGQAKEVTEAFF
TRBJ1-1,TRBV4-1,-,-,TGCGCCAGCAGCCGCCAGGGGATGAACACTGAAGCTTTCTTT,CASSRQGMNTEAFF
TRBJ1-1,TRBV12-3/TRBV12-4,-,-,TGTGCCAGCAGTTTTGGGGAGACTGAAGCTTTCTTT,CASSFGETEAFF
TRBJ1-5,TRBV7-2,few,-,TGTGCCAGCAGCGCGTCGCGCAATCAGCCCCAGCATTTT,CASSASRNQPQHF
TRBJ1-2,TRBV18,-,-,TGTGCCAGCTCACCACCGTCAGGGCGTTATGGCTACACCTTC,CASSPPSGRYGYTF
TRBJ1-2,TRBV12-3/TRBV12-4,-,-,TGTGCCAGCAGTCCCGGGGTTGGCGGCTACACCTTC,CASSPGVGGYTF
TRBJ2-5,TRBV19,-,-,TGTGCCAGTAGTACCCGACACCCTCAGCACCAAGAGACCCAGTACTTC,CASSTRHPQHQETQYF
TRBJ1-3,TRBV6-1,-,-,TGTGCCAGCAGTGATAGGGGATACTCTGGAAACACCATATATTTT,CASSDRGYSGNTIYF
TRBJ2-1,TRBV9,-,-,TGTGCCAGCAGCGTTGGGAGGGGGGGCCCCTACAATGAGCAGTTCTTC,CASSVGRGGPYNEQFF
TRBJ1-1,TRBV6-5,-,-,TGTGCCAGCAGCTACACGACAGGAAACACTGAAGCTTTCTTT,CASSYTTGNTEAFF
TRBJ1-2,TRBV5-1,-,-,TGCGCCAGCAGGCAAGACCCAGGGGTGGGTGGCTACACCTTC,CASRQDPGVGGYTF
TRBJ2-1,TRBV24-1,-,TRBD2,TGTGCCACCAGTGATCACGGCGGGGGGGCCGGAAATGAGCAGTTCTTC,CATSDHGGGAGNEQFF
TRBJ1-4,TRBV18,-,-,TGTGCCAGCTCACAGCTAACGGGACCGACTAATGAAAAACTGTTTTTT,CASSQLTGPTNEKLFF
TRBJ1-6,TRBV27,-,-,TGTGCCAGCACCCCGGCGGCGAGCTCCTATAATTCACCCCTCCACTTT,CASTPAASSYNSPLHF
TRBJ2-5,TRBV15,-,TRBD2,TGTGCCACCAGCAGAGCCCGGACTAGCGGGGAAGAGACCCAGTACTTC,CATSRARTSGEETQYF
TRBJ1-6,TRBV6-4,-,-,TGTGCCAGCAGCATCAATTCACCCCTCCACTTT,CASSINSPLHF
TRBJ1-2,TRBV28,-,TRBD1,TGTGCCAGCAGTTTAGGGGACAGGGTCTATGGCTACACCTTC,CASSLGDRVYGYTF
TRBJ2-5,TRBV6-2/TRBV6-3,-,-,TGTGCCAGCAGTTACGCGGCAGCCCAAGAGACCCAGTACTTC,CASSYAAAQETQYF
TRBJ2-1,TRBV9,-,TRBD2,TGTGCCAGCAGAGCAAGCGGGGGGGCCTACAATGAGCAGTTCTTC,CASRASGGAYNEQFF
TRBJ1-3,TRBV5-1,-,-,TGCGCCAGCAGCTTAGGGGTGACAGGAAACACCATATATTTT,CASSLGVTGNTIYF
TRBJ1-3,TRBV7-2,few,TRBD1,TGTGCCAGCAGCTTATTGGTGACAGGGGTATCTGGAAACACCATATATTTT,CASSLLVTGVSGNTIYF
TRBJ2-2,TRBV24-1,-,TRBD1,TGTGCCACCAGTGATACACAGGGGACCACCGGGGAGCTGTTTTTT,CATSDTQGTTGELFF
TRBJ2-4,TRBV4-3,-,-,TGCGCCAGCAGCCAAGACGCAGTGAGAGTAGCCAAAAACATTCAGTACTTC,CASSQDAVRVAKNIQYF
TRBJ2-3,TRBV4-1,-,-,TGCGCCAGCAGCCAAAGTCAAGCGGATACGCAGTATTTT,CASSQSQADTQYF
TRBJ1-4,TRBV4-1,-,TRBD1,TGCGCCAGCAGCCACCCGGGGGCAGGGGGATTTAATGAAAAACTGTTTTTT,CASSHPGAGGFNEKLFF
TRBJ2-5,TRBV24-1,-,-,TGTGCCACCAGTGATCGTCAGGGCGCAAAAGAGACCCAGTACTTC,CATSDRQGAKETQYF
TRBJ1-1,TRBV18,once,TRBD1,TGTGCCAGCTCACCACTAGTGACAGGGAGGGTTGCCACTGAAGCTTTCTTT,CASSPLVTGRVATEAFF
TRBJ1-1,TRBV10-3,-,-,TGTGCCATCAGTGAGTATTTTGAAGCTTTCTTT,CAISEYFEAFF
TRBJ2-3,TRBV3-1/TRBV3-2,-,-,TGTGCCAGCAGCCGGCGGAGCACAGATACGCAGTATTTT,CASSRRSTDTQYF
TRBJ1-2,TRBV19,-,-,TGTGCCAGTAGTACTAGTGGGCTGGCGGGCTACACCTTC,CASSTSGLAGYTF
TRBJ2-3,TRBV5-1,-,-,TGCGCCAGCAGCTTGGGACCCGCCCCGGATACGCAGTATTTT,CASSLGPAPDTQYF
TRBJ1-1,TRBV7-3,-,TRBD1,TGTGCCAGCAGCTTAACCCGGGACAGCATGAACACTGAAGCTTTCTTT,CASSLTRDSMNTEAFF
TRBJ2-3,TRBV5-1,-,-,TGCGCCAGCAGCTTGGATCTTCCCGCAGATACGCAGTATTTT,CASSLDLPADTQYF
TRBJ2-1,TRBV9,-,-,TGTGCCAGCAGCGTAGAACAGGGCGGGGAGCAGTTCTTC,CASSVEQGGEQFF
TRBJ2-1,TRBV29-1,-,-,TGCAGCGTTGAAGAGACAGAACACAATGAGCAGTTCTTC,CSVEETEHNEQFF
TRBJ1-1,TRBV3-1/TRBV3-2,-,TRBD1,TGTGCCAGCAGCCCAGGGACAGTGATGAACACTGAAGCTTTCTTT,CASSPGTVMNTEAFF
TRBJ1-5,TRBV7-8,-,-,TGTGCCAGCAGCTCCAGGGCGGACAGCTTTAATCAGCCCCAGCATTTT,CASSSRADSFNQPQHF
TRBJ1-5,TRBV4-1,few,TRBD1,TGCGCCAGCAGCCATCCGCGGACAGGGGGCAATCAGCCCCAGCATTTT,CASSHPRTGGNQPQHF